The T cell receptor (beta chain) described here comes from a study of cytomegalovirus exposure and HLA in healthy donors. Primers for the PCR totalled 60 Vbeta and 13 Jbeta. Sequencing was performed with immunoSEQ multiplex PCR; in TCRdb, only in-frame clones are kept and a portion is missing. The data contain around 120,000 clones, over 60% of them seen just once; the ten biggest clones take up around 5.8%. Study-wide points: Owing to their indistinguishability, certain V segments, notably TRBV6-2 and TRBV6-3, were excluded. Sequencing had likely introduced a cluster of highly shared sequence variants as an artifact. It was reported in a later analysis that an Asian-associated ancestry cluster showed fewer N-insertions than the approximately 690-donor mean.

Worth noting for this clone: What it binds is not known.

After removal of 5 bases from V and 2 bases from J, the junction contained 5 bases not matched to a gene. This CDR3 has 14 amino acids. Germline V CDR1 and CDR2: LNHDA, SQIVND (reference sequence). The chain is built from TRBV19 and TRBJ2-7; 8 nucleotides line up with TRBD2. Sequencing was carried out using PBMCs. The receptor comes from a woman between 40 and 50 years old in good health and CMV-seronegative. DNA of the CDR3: TGTGCCAGTAGTTTTGCGGGAGGAGCCTACGAGCAGTACTTC. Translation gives CASSFAGGAYEQYF.